The 27 T cell receptor beta chains below come from one sample, sequenced in a study of shared clonotypes between healthy human individuals. Sequenced by immunoSEQ multiplex PCR; TCRdb stores in-frame clones only, minus some. Among under 1,900,000 clones listed, approximately 98.5% were seen once. Sequenced material: naive CD4+ T cells sorted from blood. Subset denoted: CD45RA+ positively selected. The receptors stem from a man aged 25-40 years in good health.

The chain uses TRBV28 and TRBJ2-1, with a possible D match to TRBD1 (6 bases). CDR1 and CDR2 (germline): MDHEN, SYDVKM. The CDR3 runs to 15 residues. Trimming left V 2 bases short and J 15 bases short, with 23 bases between. The CDR3 sequence: CASSLETGQLTSGFF. The CDR3 nucleotides are TGTGCCAGCAGTTTAGAAACCGGACAGTTAACCAGTGGGTTCTTC.

J is TRBJ2-7 and V is TRBV18; 7 bases fit TRBD1. The CDR3 has 17 residues. Germline CDR1 KGHSH, CDR2 LQKENI. The V and J ends lost 4 bases and 2 bases, in that order; junction bases with no gene match: 14. CDR3 DNA sequence: TGTGCCAGCTCACGTTTTGGACAGGCCCAAAGAACCTACGAGCAGTACTTC. Its translation: CASSRFGQAQRTYEQYF.

The CDR3 sequence: CASSNLWGISGGTDTQYF. The CDR3, as DNA: TGTGCCAGCTCGAACCTTTGGGGGATCTCAGGGGGCACAGATACGCAGTATTTT. This chain joins TRBV28 and TRBJ2-3, with TRBD1 as a possible D gene (6 bases). The V end was cut by 8 bases, the J end by 1 base, with 25 bases between. Germline values: CDR1 MDHEN, CDR2 SYDVKM. The CDR3 runs 18 residues.

In regard to this clone: Germline and junction disagree at one end, which may indicate a read error. This rearrangement joins TRBV7-9 to TRBJ2-1; 9 bases align to TRBD2. The germline V gene encodes CDR1 SEHNR and CDR2 FQNEAQ (reference sequence). This CDR3 comprises 16 residues. CDR3 protein: CASSLAGRPGGNEQFF. The DNA of the CDR3 is TGTGCCAGCAGCCTAGCGGGACGACCCGGGGGCAATGAGCAGTTCTTC. Full variable domain (rest looked up from reference TRBV7-9 and TRBJ2-1): DTGVSQNPRHKITKRGQNVTFRCDPISEHNRLYWYRQTLGQGPEFLTYFQNEAQLEKSRLLSDRFSAERPKGSFSTLEIQRTEQGDSAMYLCASSLAGRPGGNEQFFGPGTRLTVL.

The CDR3 DNA follows: TGTGCCAGTAGTACCCAAGACAGGGCCTCCTATGGCTACACCTTC. As protein: CASSTQDRASYGYTF. This chain connects TRBV19 to TRBJ1-2, with TRBD1 matching 7 bases. Germline V CDR1 and CDR2: LNHDA, SQIVND (reference sequence). This CDR3 is 15 amino acids long. With V trimmed by 4 bases and J by 4 bases, 9 bases remained unmatched. Drawing the rest from reference TRBV19 and TRBJ1-2, the complete variable domain is DGGITQSPKYLFRKEGQNVTLSCEQNLNHDAMYWYRQDPGQGLRLIYYSQIVNDFQKGDIAEGYSVSREKKESFPLTVTSAQKNPTAFYLCASSTQDRASYGYTFGSGTRLTVV.

The chain links TRBV28 to TRBJ1-1; tentative D call: TRBD1 (5 bases). V dropped 6 bases and J dropped 0 bases, with 14 bases sitting between them. The germline CDR1 and CDR2 sequences are MDHEN and SYDVKM. CDR3 length: 15 amino acids. The CDR3: CASRAPGIMNTEAFF. The CDR3 DNA follows: TGTGCCAGCAGAGCCCCAGGGATCATGAACACTGAAGCTTTCTTT.

CDR3 DNA: TGTGCCAGCTCACCAAACGCGGGACAAGAGCAGTTCTTC. It is translated as CASSPNAGQEQFF. This sequence joins TRBV18 and TRBJ2-1; D assignment may be TRBD1 or TRBD2 (6 bases each). This CDR3 contains 13 residues. V was shortened by 2 bases and J by 10 bases, with 12 bases between the two germline ends. Looked up from germline, CDR1 is KGHSH and CDR2 is LQKENI.

The V call is TRBV5-1, the J call TRBJ2-3, with D perhaps TRBD1 (5 bases). V was pared by 3 bases and J by 6 bases, with 8 bases between. Germline V gives CDR1 SGHRS, CDR2 YFSETQ. CDR3 size: 12 residues. The CDR3 region has the DNA TGCGCCAGCAGCTCCGACAGTGATACGCAGTATTTT. It yields the protein CASSSDSDTQYF.

V usage is TRBV5-1 and J usage is TRBJ2-7; 8 bases are a match to TRBD2. J lost 4 bases, V lost 4 bases, and 10 bases had no gene match. CDR1 is SGHRS, CDR2 YFSETQ, per germline. There are 15 residues in the CDR3. The CDR3 DNA reads as TGCGCCAGCAGCATTCAAGCGGGGGCAGGGTACGAGCAGTACTTC. This gives the protein CASSIQAGAGYEQYF.

The rearrangement uses TRBV5-1 and TRBJ2-1, with D possibly TRBD1 on 6 matching bases. Trimming removed 3 bases at V and 1 base at J, with 17 bases between. CDR3 length equals 17 residues. The germline V gene encodes CDR1 SGHRS and CDR2 YFSETQ. CDR3 amino acids: CASSSLQGRLSYNEQFF. DNA of the CDR3: TGCGCCAGCAGCTCGCTACAGGGTCGACTGTCCTACAATGAGCAGTTCTTC.

The rearrangement links TRBV18 to TRBJ2-1; D is possibly TRBD2 (5 bases). Per the germline V gene, CDR1 is KGHSH and CDR2 is LQKENI. Trimming took 2 bases from V and 5 from J, leaving 13 bases between them. The CDR3 is made up of 15 amino acids. Here the CDR3 reads CASSPKADFNNEQFF. CDR3 coding DNA: TGTGCCAGCTCACCAAAAGCGGATTTTAACAATGAGCAGTTCTTC.

The chain is built from TRBV14 and TRBJ2-3, with D unresolved. V gave up 2 bases and J gave up 2 bases, with 17 bases separating them. Germline lookup yields CDR1 SGHDN and CDR2 FVKESK. The CDR3 is 17 amino acids. CDR3: CASSQPRTMGYTDTQYF. CDR3 sequence (DNA): TGTGCCAGCAGCCAACCTAGAACAATGGGCTACACAGATACGCAGTATTTT.

V is TRBV11-2 and J is TRBJ1-5, with unresolved D. In germline, CDR1 is SGHAT, CDR2 FQNNGV. The CDR3 consists of 13 residues. Trimming took 3 bases from V and 6 from J, leaving 9 bases between them. The DNA of the CDR3 is TGTGCCAGCAGCTTGGGGAGAGGTCAGCCCCAGCATTTT. This codes for CASSLGRGQPQHF. The variable domain in full, with the rest retrieved from reference TRBV11-2 and TRBJ1-5, is EAGVAQSPRYKIIEKRQSVAFWCNPISGHATLYWYQQILGQGPKLLIQFQNNGVVDDSQLPKDRFSAERLKGVDSTLKIQPAKLEDSAVYLCASSLGRGQPQHFGDGTRLSIL.

This chain connects TRBV28 to TRBJ1-2; 7 positions agree with TRBD1. The CDR3 loop spans 19 amino acids. The germline V gene has CDR1 MDHEN and CDR2 SYDVKM. V trimming: 3 bases; J trimming: 8 bases; junction bases outside the gene matches: 24. The CDR3 region is CASSFSLSTRTGQRGGYTF. CDR3 sequence (DNA): TGTGCCAGCAGTTTCAGTTTGTCCACGCGGACAGGACAAAGGGGCGGCTACACCTTC.

The chain employs TRBV7-9 and TRBJ2-4; 14 nucleotides agree with TRBD2. Germline lookup yields CDR1 SEHNR and CDR2 FQNEAQ (reference sequence). Trimming at V came to 1 base and at J to 6 bases, leaving 5 bases not matched to a gene. The CDR3 loop spans 17 amino acids. The CDR3 loop is CASSLGGLAGDGNIQYF. The CDR3 DNA follows: TGTGCCAGCAGCTTAGGGGGACTAGCGGGAGACGGAAACATTCAGTACTTC.

V gene TRBV5-1 combines with J gene TRBJ2-7; D is possibly TRBD1 (6 bases). Trimming removed 0 bases from V and 3 bases from J, with 13 bases in between. Germline V gene lookup returns CDR1 SGHRS and CDR2 YFSETQ. This CDR3 has 15 residues. In DNA, the CDR3 is TGCGCCAGCAGCTTGGCCATGGGGGACAACTACGAGCAGTACTTC. Translation gives CASSLAMGDNYEQYF.

This clone was recorded only once. The chain employs TRBV20-1 and TRBJ2-1, with D uncertain. This CDR3 comprises 11 residues. Trimming left V 6 bases short and J 8 bases short, with 11 bases between. Germline CDR1 reads DFQATT; CDR2 reads SNEGSKA (reference sequence). The CDR3 sequence: CSAGLYDEQFF. The DNA of the CDR3 is TGCAGTGCAGGGCTTTATGATGAGCAGTTCTTC.

The chain couples TRBV10-1 to TRBJ2-3; D not certain. Germline V CDR1 and CDR2: WNHNN, SYGVQD (reference sequence). The V and J ends lost 0 bases and 5 bases respectively, with 6 bases between them. The CDR3 covers 13 residues. The CDR3 sequence is CASSESRRDTQYF. In DNA, the CDR3 is TGCGCCAGCAGTGAGTCCCGTCGAGATACGCAGTATTTT.

In the case of this clone: Other DNA variants within this sample encode the same CDR3. The rearrangement joins TRBV18 to TRBJ1-5; TRBD1 is a possible D gene (6 bases). The germline CDR1 and CDR2 sequences are KGHSH and LQKENI. The length of the CDR3 is 13 residues. The V and J ends lost 3 bases and 7 bases respectively, with 10 bases between them. The CDR3 DNA reads TGTGCCAGCTCACCTACAGGGAACCAGCCCCAGCATTTT. Amino acids: CASSPTGNQPQHF.

This chain connects TRBV27 to TRBJ2-7; tentatively, D is TRBD2 (5 bases). From germline, CDR1 is MNHEY and CDR2 SMNVEV (reference sequence). V lost 6 bases and J 6 bases, leaving 15 bases between the germline ends. There are 13 residues in the CDR3. CDR3 loop: CASRVHSRGEQYF. Here the CDR3 DNA reads TGTGCCAGCAGGGTTCACAGCCGGGGCGAGCAGTACTTC.

This clone was counted once. The V gene is TRBV7-2, the J gene TRBJ2-7; D possibly corresponds to TRBD2 (6 bases). This CDR3 is 14 amino acids long. Trimming shortened V by 4 bases and J by 2 bases, and 12 bases separated the two germline ends. Looked up from germline, CDR1 is SGHTA and CDR2 is FQGNSA. The CDR3 DNA is TGTGCCAGCAGCTGGAGGGAGTACGCCTACGAGCAGTACTTC. This sequence encodes CASSWREYAYEQYF.

The rearrangement joins TRBV5-5 to TRBJ2-1; 13 bases map to TRBD2. V was pared by 5 bases and J by 4 bases, with 3 bases of the junction left unmatched. Germline lookup yields CDR1 SGHKS and CDR2 YYEKEE (reference sequence). This CDR3 spans 15 amino acids. The CDR3 nucleotides are TGTGCCAGCAGTTGGGGACTAGCGGGATACAATGAGCAGTTCTTC. Translating it yields CASSWGLAGYNEQFF.

The chain recombines TRBV5-1 with TRBJ2-3; D possibly corresponds to TRBD1 (6 bases). The CDR3 is made up of 13 amino acids. Germline V gene lookup returns CDR1 SGHRS and CDR2 YFSETQ. With 7 bases removed from V and 3 bases from J, the gap between germline ends came to 12 bases. The CDR3 DNA is TGCGCCAGCGGGGAACAGGGAACAGATACGCAGTATTTT. Encoded protein: CASGEQGTDTQYF. Full variable domain (remainder filled in from reference TRBV5-1 and TRBJ2-3): KAGVTQTPRYLIKTRGQQVTLSCSPISGHRSVSWYQQTPGQGLQFLFEYFSETQRNKGNFPGRFSGRQFSNSRSEMNVSTLELGDSALYLCASGEQGTDTQYFGPGTRLTVL.

This sequence joins TRBV2 and TRBJ1-5, with a weak D call TRBD1 (6 bases). CDR1 SNHLY and CDR2 FYNNEI come from the germline V gene. The V gene lost 8 bases and the J gene lost 3 bases, with 11 bases spanning the gap. The CDR3 contains 13 residues. The CDR3 protein is CASLRDNNQPQHF. CDR3 nucleotide sequence: TGTGCCAGCCTCCGGGACAACAATCAGCCCCAGCATTTT.

The chain recombines TRBV5-1 with TRBJ2-1; TRBD1 is a possible D gene (6 bases). The CDR3 runs 13 residues. V dropped 0 bases and J dropped 10 bases, with 11 bases sitting between them. Germline lookup yields CDR1 SGHRS and CDR2 YFSETQ. CDR3 sequence reads: CASSLDRVSEQFF. The CDR3 DNA is TGCGCCAGCAGCTTGGACAGGGTCTCCGAGCAGTTCTTC.

This chain joins TRBV7-2 and TRBJ2-4, with no clear D. The length of the CDR3 is 14 residues. CDR1 and CDR2 from the germline V gene are SGHTA and FQGNSA. V dropped 4 bases and J dropped 0 bases, with 7 bases sitting between them. CDR3 loop: CASSSYLAKNIQYF. CDR3 sequence (DNA): TGTGCCAGCAGCTCTTACCTAGCCAAAAACATTCAGTACTTC.

This chain connects TRBV6-6 to TRBJ1-2; 7 nucleotides line up with TRBD1. In germline, CDR1 is MNHNY, CDR2 SVGAGI (reference sequence). The V and J ends lost 6 bases and 5 bases, in that order; junction bases with no gene match: 12. The CDR3 runs to 15 residues. Here the CDR3 DNA reads TGTGCCAGCAGACGAGACAGGGTTTCATGGTATGGCTACACCTTC. Its translation: CASRRDRVSWYGYTF.